A selection of T cell receptor beta chains follows, all from one sample in a study of T-cell memory formation after mild COVID-19. TCRdb re-derived calls from the 5' RACE reads in MiXCR, one entry per CDR3 protein. In the table there are 450,000 to 700,000 distinct CDR3 sequences, around 17% of which are singletons. The sequenced sample consisted of PBMCs or a T cell subset sorted from them (not recorded which). The receptors shown here come from an adult woman who had mild COVID-19 (a few samples of this study predate the infection). Cell type and time point are not known. Each CDR3 is given with its conserved first and last residue. The order of the fields is D gene, J gene, clone size, V gene, CDR3 protein, CDR3 DNA. A D gene is named only where the DNA matches it firmly. Size tells how often a clone was seen (once, few, many) or the class of an expanded clone, and some rows leave it out.

D gene: NA
J gene: TRBJ2-1
clone size: few
V gene: TRBV11-2
CDR3 protein: CASSFTGRQGEQFF
CDR3 DNA: TGTGCCAGCAGCTTTACGGGCAGGCAGGGTGAGCAGTTCTTC

D gene: TRBD1
J gene: TRBJ1-2
clone size: NA
V gene: TRBV19
CDR3 protein: CASSIGTGDYGYTF
CDR3 DNA: TGTGCCAGTAGTATAGGTACAGGGGACTATGGCTACACCTTC

D gene: TRBD1
J gene: TRBJ1-1
clone size: NA
V gene: TRBV5-1
CDR3 protein: CASSSWTGVEQRTEAFF
CDR3 DNA: TGCGCCAGCAGCTCATGGACAGGGGTAGAACAGCGCACTGAAGCTTTCTTT

D gene: NA
J gene: TRBJ2-1
clone size: few
V gene: TRBV27
CDR3 protein: CASSLWGLRVFF
CDR3 DNA: TGTGCCAGCAGTTTATGGGGGTTACGGGTGTTCTTC

D gene: NA
J gene: TRBJ2-3
clone size: NA
V gene: TRBV5-6
CDR3 protein: CASSGLRTDTQYF
CDR3 DNA: TGTGCCAGCAGCGGGTTACGCACAGATACGCAGTATTTT

D gene: TRBD1
J gene: TRBJ2-7
clone size: NA
V gene: TRBV2
CDR3 protein: CASVQLKKDREDYEQYF
CDR3 DNA: TGTGCCAGCGTTCAGCTAAAGAAGGACAGGGAAGACTACGAGCAGTACTTC

D gene: TRBD1
J gene: TRBJ1-6
clone size: once
V gene: TRBV3-1
CDR3 protein: CASSLQVRTGNYSPLHF
CDR3 DNA: TGTGCCAGCAGTCTCCAAGTCCGGACAGGGAATTATTCACCCCTCCACTTT

D gene: TRBD2
J gene: TRBJ2-7
clone size: NA
V gene: TRBV6-5
CDR3 protein: CASSYSTSGSSYEQYF
CDR3 DNA: TGTGCCAGCAGTTACTCGACTAGCGGGAGTAGTTACGAGCAGTACTTC

D gene: NA
J gene: TRBJ2-7
clone size: many
V gene: TRBV11-2
CDR3 protein: CASSLGTELYEQYF
CDR3 DNA: TGTGCCAGCAGCTTAGGGACAGAGCTTTACGAGCAGTACTTC

D gene: TRBD1
J gene: TRBJ1-2
clone size: NA
V gene: TRBV5-1
CDR3 protein: CASSSGGTGNYGYTF
CDR3 DNA: TGCGCCAGCAGCTCTGGCGGGACAGGCAACTATGGCTACACCTTC

D gene: TRBD2
J gene: TRBJ2-7
clone size: NA
V gene: TRBV20-1
CDR3 protein: CSAIVMTSGSYEQYF
CDR3 DNA: TGCAGTGCTATTGTGATGACTAGCGGGAGTTACGAGCAGTACTTC

D gene: NA
J gene: TRBJ2-2
clone size: NA
V gene: TRBV12-3/TRBV12-4
CDR3 protein: CASTPTGINTGELFF
CDR3 DNA: TGTGCCAGCACCCCGACAGGAATTAACACCGGGGAGCTGTTTTTT

D gene: NA
J gene: TRBJ2-2
clone size: few
V gene: TRBV12-3/TRBV12-4
CDR3 protein: CASSPTGVSMKLFGELFF
CDR3 DNA: TGTGCCAGCAGCCCCACGGGGGTCAGTATGAAACTTTTCGGGGAGCTGTTTTTT

D gene: NA
J gene: TRBJ2-7
clone size: NA
V gene: TRBV10-3
CDR3 protein: CAISESPGGPYEQYF
CDR3 DNA: TGTGCCATCAGTGAGTCGCCAGGGGGGCCGTACGAGCAGTACTTC

D gene: NA
J gene: TRBJ2-3
clone size: NA
V gene: TRBV24-1
CDR3 protein: CATSDGGLDTQYF
CDR3 DNA: TGTGCCACCAGTGACGGGGGGCTGGATACGCAGTATTTT

D gene: NA
J gene: TRBJ1-5
clone size: many
V gene: TRBV5-4
CDR3 protein: CASSLGLDSNQPQHF
CDR3 DNA: TGTGCCAGCAGCTTGGGGTTGGATAGCAATCAGCCCCAGCATTTT

D gene: TRBD1
J gene: TRBJ2-3
clone size: NA
V gene: TRBV2
CDR3 protein: CASSEEGQISTDTQYF
CDR3 DNA: TGTGCCAGCAGTGAAGAGGGACAGATAAGCACAGATACGCAGTATTTT

D gene: TRBD1
J gene: TRBJ1-2
clone size: few
V gene: TRBV7-8
CDR3 protein: CASSSGQVYGYTF
CDR3 DNA: TGTGCCAGCAGCTCTGGACAGGTCTATGGCTACACCTTC

D gene: NA
J gene: TRBJ2-1
clone size: NA
V gene: TRBV11-2
CDR3 protein: CASSLVLGYEQFF
CDR3 DNA: TGTGCCAGCAGCTTAGTCCTAGGCTATGAGCAGTTCTTC

D gene: NA
J gene: TRBJ2-3
clone size: many
V gene: TRBV5-1
CDR3 protein: CASSAPASTDTQYF
CDR3 DNA: TGCGCCAGCAGTGCCCCAGCCAGCACAGATACGCAGTATTTT

D gene: NA
J gene: TRBJ2-7
clone size: NA
V gene: TRBV28
CDR3 protein: CASSPGPRSYEQYF
CDR3 DNA: TGTGCCAGCAGCCCCGGGCCCCGCTCCTACGAGCAGTACTTC

D gene: TRBD2
J gene: TRBJ2-3
clone size: NA
V gene: TRBV5-1
CDR3 protein: CASSWAVATSGSTDTQYF
CDR3 DNA: TGCGCCAGCAGCTGGGCGGTAGCGACTAGCGGTAGCACAGATACGCAGTATTTT

D gene: NA
J gene: TRBJ1-3
clone size: NA
V gene: TRBV11-2
CDR3 protein: CASSLRDPRDTIYF
CDR3 DNA: TGTGCCAGCAGCTTAAGGGATCCCCGCGACACCATATATTTT

D gene: NA
J gene: TRBJ2-3
clone size: NA
V gene: TRBV10-2
CDR3 protein: CASLGGVATGLITDTQYF
CDR3 DNA: TGCGCCTCCTTGGGGGGTGTGGCGACGGGACTTATCACAGATACGCAGTATTTT

D gene: NA
J gene: TRBJ1-1
clone size: NA
V gene: TRBV5-1
CDR3 protein: CASSLGETGLAFF
CDR3 DNA: TGCGCCAGCAGCTTGGGGGAAACAGGATTAGCTTTCTTT

D gene: NA
J gene: TRBJ2-6
clone size: NA
V gene: TRBV6-6
CDR3 protein: CASSYSVGSGANVLTF
CDR3 DNA: TGTGCCAGCAGTTATTCGGTGGGGTCTGGGGCCAACGTCCTGACTTTC

D gene: NA
J gene: TRBJ2-7
clone size: NA
V gene: TRBV6-5
CDR3 protein: CASSYSERAYEQYF
CDR3 DNA: TGTGCCAGCAGTTACTCGGAGAGGGCCTACGAGCAGTACTTC

D gene: NA
J gene: TRBJ1-2
clone size: NA
V gene: TRBV30
CDR3 protein: CAWSAYRPANYGYTF
CDR3 DNA: TGTGCCTGGAGTGCATACAGACCAGCTAACTATGGCTACACCTTC

D gene: TRBD2
J gene: TRBJ2-5
clone size: NA
V gene: TRBV7-3
CDR3 protein: CASSKTSGLQETQYF
CDR3 DNA: TGTGCCAGCAGCAAGACTAGCGGACTCCAAGAGACCCAGTACTTC

D gene: NA
J gene: TRBJ2-1
clone size: few
V gene: TRBV28
CDR3 protein: CASSELASTVYNEQFF
CDR3 DNA: TGTGCCAGCAGTGAGTTGGCCTCGACTGTTTACAATGAGCAGTTCTTC

D gene: NA
J gene: TRBJ1-2
clone size: NA
V gene: TRBV21-1
CDR3 protein: CASSAWYYGYTF
CDR3 DNA: TGTGCCAGCAGCGCCTGGTACTATGGCTACACCTTC

D gene: NA
J gene: TRBJ2-6
clone size: NA
V gene: TRBV11-2
CDR3 protein: CASSPTTGKAGANVLTF
CDR3 DNA: TGTGCCAGCAGCCCAACCACAGGGAAGGCTGGGGCCAACGTCCTGACTTTC

D gene: NA
J gene: TRBJ1-5
clone size: few
V gene: TRBV4-1
CDR3 protein: CASSQVSGSDQPQHF
CDR3 DNA: TGCGCCAGCAGCCAAGTGTCAGGGAGCGATCAGCCCCAGCATTTT

D gene: NA
J gene: TRBJ2-2
clone size: few
V gene: TRBV24-1
CDR3 protein: CATSEWTGELFF
CDR3 DNA: TGTGCCACCAGTGAATGGACCGGGGAGCTGTTTTTT

D gene: TRBD2
J gene: TRBJ2-3
clone size: NA
V gene: TRBV9
CDR3 protein: CASSNSGRATDTQYF
CDR3 DNA: TGTGCCAGCAGCAATAGCGGGAGGGCCACAGATACGCAGTATTTT

D gene: TRBD2
J gene: TRBJ2-3
clone size: few
V gene: TRBV25-1
CDR3 protein: CASSESQRGGSTDTQYF
CDR3 DNA: TGTGCCAGCAGTGAATCGCAGCGGGGGGGTTCCACAGATACGCAGTATTTT

D gene: NA
J gene: TRBJ1-3
clone size: NA
V gene: TRBV4-1
CDR3 protein: CASSQDRVTGNTIYF
CDR3 DNA: TGCGCCAGCAGCCAAGACAGGGTCACTGGAAACACCATATATTTT

D gene: TRBD1
J gene: TRBJ1-1
clone size: NA
V gene: TRBV24-1
CDR3 protein: CATSPGTGARGLNTEAFF
CDR3 DNA: TGTGCCACCAGTCCCGGGACAGGGGCGCGGGGCTTGAACACTGAAGCTTTCTTT

D gene: NA
J gene: TRBJ2-3
clone size: few
V gene: TRBV20-1
CDR3 protein: CSAMAYRDHTDTQYF
CDR3 DNA: TGCAGTGCTATGGCCTACAGGGATCATACAGATACGCAGTATTTT

D gene: TRBD1
J gene: TRBJ2-1
clone size: few
V gene: TRBV27
CDR3 protein: CASSQGQGMNEQFF
CDR3 DNA: TGTGCCAGCAGTCAGGGACAGGGGATGAATGAGCAGTTCTTC